The T cell receptor beta chain under discussion was sequenced for a study of identical twins. Study-wide findings and caveats: Analyses based on zero insertions could be partly confounded by invariant MAIT and iNKT cells.

As to this clonotype: Its antigen remains unknown.

TCRdb re-derived calls from the 5' RACE reads in MiXCR, one entry per CDR3 protein. The sample has 120,000 to 150,000 distinct CDR3 sequences; approximately 3.5% are singletons. V gave up 2 bases and J gave up 8 bases, with 18 bases separating them. Germline assignment: CDR1 SGHTA and CDR2 FQGNSA. There are 15 residues in the CDR3. V and J are TRBV7-2 and TRBJ1-2, with no clear D. Sequenced material: memory T cells sorted from blood. This TCR was sampled from a man aged 18 to 30 in good health. CDR3 sequence: CASSLHRVELSGYTF. CDR3 DNA sequence: TGTGCCAGCAGCTTACATAGGGTGGAGCTAAGCGGCTACACCTTC.